This TCR beta chain was observed in a study of T-cell reconstitution after alpha-beta-depleted transplantation in children. General study findings and limits: A year had passed since transplant, and T-cell counts and diversity by then came mostly from newly produced T cells. Expanded graft clones, several hundred of them, were reportedly the source of alpha-beta T cells about two months after transplant. After transplant, high TCRbeta diversity at day 60 in some patients arose from surviving recipient T cells and thymic progenitors.

This clonotype was recorded at least ten times. Antigen unknown. Unique molecular identifiers were incorporated during preparation of the TCRbeta library. TCRdb passed the PCR reads through MiXCR, listing each CDR3 protein once. The sample includes roughly 200,000 distinct CDR3 sequences, approximately 7% seen only once; the top ten take about 5.9%. The V and J ends lost 3 bases and 4 bases respectively, with 22 bases between them. Germline CDR1 MDHEN, CDR2 SYDVKM. This CDR3 is built from 18 residues. The clonotype originates from a boy between 2 and 15 years old with acute lymphoblastic leukemia, due to receive a stem cell transplant. This specimen consisted of PBMCs, obtained before TCRalphabeta/CD19-depleted stem cell transplant. The V and J genes are TRBV28 and TRBJ2-1, with D possibly TRBD2 on 7 matching bases. The CDR3 DNA sequence: TGTGCCAGCAGTTTGCCGAACCCCAGGCGGGGGCCTTACAATGAGCAGTTCTTC. Amino acids: CASSLPNPRRGPYNEQFF.